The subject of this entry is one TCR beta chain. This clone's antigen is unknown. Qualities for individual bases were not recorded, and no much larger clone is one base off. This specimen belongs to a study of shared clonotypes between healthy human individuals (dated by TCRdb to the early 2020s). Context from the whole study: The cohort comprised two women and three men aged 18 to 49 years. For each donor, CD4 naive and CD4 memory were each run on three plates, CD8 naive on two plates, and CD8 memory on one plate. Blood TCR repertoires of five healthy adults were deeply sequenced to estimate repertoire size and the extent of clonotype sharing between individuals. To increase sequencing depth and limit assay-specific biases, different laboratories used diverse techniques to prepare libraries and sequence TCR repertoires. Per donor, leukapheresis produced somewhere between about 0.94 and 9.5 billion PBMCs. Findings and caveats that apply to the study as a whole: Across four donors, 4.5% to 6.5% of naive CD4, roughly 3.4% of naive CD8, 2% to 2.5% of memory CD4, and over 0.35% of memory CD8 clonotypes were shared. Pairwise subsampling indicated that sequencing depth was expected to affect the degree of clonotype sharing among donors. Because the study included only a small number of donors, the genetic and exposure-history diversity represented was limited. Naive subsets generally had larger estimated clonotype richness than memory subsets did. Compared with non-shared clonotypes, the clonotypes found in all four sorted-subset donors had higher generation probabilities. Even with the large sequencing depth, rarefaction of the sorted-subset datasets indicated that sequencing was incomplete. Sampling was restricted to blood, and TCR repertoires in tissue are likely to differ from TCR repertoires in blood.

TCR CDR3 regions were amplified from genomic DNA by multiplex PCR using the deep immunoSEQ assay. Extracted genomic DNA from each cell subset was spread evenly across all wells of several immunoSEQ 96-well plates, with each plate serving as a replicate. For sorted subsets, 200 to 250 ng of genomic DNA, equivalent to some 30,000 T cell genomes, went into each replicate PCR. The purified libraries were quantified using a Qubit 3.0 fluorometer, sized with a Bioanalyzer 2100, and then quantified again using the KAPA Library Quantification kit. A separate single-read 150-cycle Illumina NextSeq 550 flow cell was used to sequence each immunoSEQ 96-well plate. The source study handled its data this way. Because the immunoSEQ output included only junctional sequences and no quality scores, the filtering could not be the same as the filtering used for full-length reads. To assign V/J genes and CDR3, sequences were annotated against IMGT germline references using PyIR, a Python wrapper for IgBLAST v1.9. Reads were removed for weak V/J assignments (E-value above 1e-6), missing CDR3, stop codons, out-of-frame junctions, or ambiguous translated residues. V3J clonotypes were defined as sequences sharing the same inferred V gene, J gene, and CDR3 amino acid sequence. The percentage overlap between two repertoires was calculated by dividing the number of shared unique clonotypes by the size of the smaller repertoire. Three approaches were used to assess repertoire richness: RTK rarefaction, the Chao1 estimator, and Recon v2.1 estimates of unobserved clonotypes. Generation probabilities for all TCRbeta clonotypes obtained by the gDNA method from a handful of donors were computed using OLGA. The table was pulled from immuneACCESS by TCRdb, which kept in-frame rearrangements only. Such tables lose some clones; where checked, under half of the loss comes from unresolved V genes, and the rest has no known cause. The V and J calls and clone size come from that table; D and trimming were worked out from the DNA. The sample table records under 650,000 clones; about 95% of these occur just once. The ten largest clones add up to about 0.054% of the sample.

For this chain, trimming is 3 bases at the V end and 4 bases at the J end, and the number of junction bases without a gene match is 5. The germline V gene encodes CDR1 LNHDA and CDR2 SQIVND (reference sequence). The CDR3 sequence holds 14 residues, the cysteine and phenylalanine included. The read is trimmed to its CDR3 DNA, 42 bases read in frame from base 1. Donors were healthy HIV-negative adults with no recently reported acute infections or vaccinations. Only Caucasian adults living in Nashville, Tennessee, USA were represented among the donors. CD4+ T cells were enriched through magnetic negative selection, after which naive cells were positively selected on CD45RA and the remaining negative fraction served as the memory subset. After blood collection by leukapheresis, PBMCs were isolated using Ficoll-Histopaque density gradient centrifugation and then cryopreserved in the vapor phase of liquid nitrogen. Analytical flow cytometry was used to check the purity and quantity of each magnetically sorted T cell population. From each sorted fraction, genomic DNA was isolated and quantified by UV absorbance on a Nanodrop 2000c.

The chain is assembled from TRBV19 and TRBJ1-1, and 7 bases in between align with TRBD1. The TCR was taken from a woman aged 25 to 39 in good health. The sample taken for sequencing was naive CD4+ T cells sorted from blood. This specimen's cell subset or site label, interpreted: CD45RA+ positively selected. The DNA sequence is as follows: TGTGCCAGTAGTATTCAGGGGGGAAGCACTGAAGCTTTCTTT. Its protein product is CASSIQGGSTEAFF.